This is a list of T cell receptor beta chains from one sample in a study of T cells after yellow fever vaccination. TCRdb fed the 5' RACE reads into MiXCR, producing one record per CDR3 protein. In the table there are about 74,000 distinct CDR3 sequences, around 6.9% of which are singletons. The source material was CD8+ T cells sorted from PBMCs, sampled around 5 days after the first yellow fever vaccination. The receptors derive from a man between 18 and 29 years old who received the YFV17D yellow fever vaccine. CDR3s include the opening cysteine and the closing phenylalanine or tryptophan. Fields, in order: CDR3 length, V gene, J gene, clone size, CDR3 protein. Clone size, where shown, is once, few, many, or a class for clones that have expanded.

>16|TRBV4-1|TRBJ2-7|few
CASSQGIQGAGYEQYF
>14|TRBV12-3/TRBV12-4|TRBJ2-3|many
CASSLGGVTDTQYF
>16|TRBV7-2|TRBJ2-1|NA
CASSLRRLGAHNEQFF
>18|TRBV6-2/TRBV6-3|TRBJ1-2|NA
CASSSPGTGGGWNYGYTF
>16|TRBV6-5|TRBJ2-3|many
CASSFRNSGPTDTQYF
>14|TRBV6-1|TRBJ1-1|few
CASTRQGMNTEAFF
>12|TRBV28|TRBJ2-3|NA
CASKAAGDTQYF
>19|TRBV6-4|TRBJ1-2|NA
CASTPYGGDNRVFSDGYTF
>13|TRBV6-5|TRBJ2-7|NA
CASSYDNSYEQYF
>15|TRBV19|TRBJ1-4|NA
CASTDWADADEKLFF
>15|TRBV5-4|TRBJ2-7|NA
CASSLDRDSSYEQYF